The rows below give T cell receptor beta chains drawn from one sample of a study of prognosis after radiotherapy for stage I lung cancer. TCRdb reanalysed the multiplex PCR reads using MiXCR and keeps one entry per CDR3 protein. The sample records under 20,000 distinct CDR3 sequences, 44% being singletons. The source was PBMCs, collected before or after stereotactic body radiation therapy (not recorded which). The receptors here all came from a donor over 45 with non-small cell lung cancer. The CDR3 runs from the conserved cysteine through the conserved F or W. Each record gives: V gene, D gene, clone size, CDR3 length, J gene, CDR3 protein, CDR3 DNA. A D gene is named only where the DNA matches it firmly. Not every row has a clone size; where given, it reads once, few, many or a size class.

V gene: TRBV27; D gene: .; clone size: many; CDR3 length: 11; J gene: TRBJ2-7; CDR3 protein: CASSAGYEQYF; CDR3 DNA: TGTGCCAGCAGTGCTGGCTACGAGCAGTACTTC
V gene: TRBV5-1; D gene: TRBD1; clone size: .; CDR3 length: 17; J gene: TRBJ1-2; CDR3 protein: CASSRPPPTGGLYGYTF; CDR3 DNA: TGCGCCAGCAGCCGTCCACCTCCAACAGGGGGATTATATGGCTACACCTTC
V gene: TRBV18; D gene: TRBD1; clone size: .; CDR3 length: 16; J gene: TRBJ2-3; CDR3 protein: CASSRTGAITTDTQYF; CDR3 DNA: TGTGCCAGCTCACGGACAGGGGCCATAACCACAGATACGCAGTATTTT
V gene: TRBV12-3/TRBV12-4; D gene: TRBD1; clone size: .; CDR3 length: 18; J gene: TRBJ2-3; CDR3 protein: CASSLDRGLLTSTDTQYF; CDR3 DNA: TGTGCCAGCAGTTTGGACAGGGGACTGCTCACTAGCACAGATACGCAGTATTTT
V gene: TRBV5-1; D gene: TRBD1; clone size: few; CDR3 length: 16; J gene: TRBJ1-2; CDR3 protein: CASSTTGAEVYYGYTF; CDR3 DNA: TGCGCCAGCAGCACGACAGGGGCAGAGGTTTACTATGGCTACACCTTC
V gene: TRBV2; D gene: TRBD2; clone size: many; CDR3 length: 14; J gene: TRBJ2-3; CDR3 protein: CASSDRGGTDTQYF; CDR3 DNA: TGTGCCAGCAGTGACCGGGGGGGCACAGATACGCAGTATTTT
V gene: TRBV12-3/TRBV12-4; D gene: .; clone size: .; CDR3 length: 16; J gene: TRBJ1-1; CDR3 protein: CASSPGKGLMNTEAFF; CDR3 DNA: TGTGCCAGCAGTCCCGGTAAGGGTCTCATGAACACTGAAGCTTTCTTT
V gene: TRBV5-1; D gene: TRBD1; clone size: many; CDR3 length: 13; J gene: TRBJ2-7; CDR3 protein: CASRPGQGDEQYF; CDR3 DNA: TGCGCCAGCAGGCCGGGACAGGGGGACGAGCAGTACTTC
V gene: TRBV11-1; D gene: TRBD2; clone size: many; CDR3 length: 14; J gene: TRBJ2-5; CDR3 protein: CASSSGLAGGTQYF; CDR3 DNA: TGTGCCAGCAGCTCTGGCCTAGCGGGGGGGACCCAGTACTTC
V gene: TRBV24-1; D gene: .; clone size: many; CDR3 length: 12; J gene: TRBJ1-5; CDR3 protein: CATVQRDMPQHF; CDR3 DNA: TGTGCCACCGTTCAGCGGGACATGCCCCAGCATTTT
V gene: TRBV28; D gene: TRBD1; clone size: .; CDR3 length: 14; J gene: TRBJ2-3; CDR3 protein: CASRSGTGGDTQYF; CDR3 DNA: TGTGCCAGCAGGTCCGGGACAGGGGGGGATACGCAGTATTTT
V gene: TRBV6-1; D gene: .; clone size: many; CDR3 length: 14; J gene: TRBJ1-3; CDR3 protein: CASRGGFSGNTIYF; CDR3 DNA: TGTGCCAGCAGAGGGGGTTTCTCTGGAAACACCATATATTTT
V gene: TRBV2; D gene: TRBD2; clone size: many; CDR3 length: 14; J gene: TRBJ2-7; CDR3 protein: CASRYSGSSGEQYF; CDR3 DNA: TGTGCCAGCAGGTATAGCGGGAGCTCCGGCGAGCAGTACTTC
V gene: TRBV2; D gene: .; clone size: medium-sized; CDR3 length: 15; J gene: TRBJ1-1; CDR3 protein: CASSEKGVSSTEAFF; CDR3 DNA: TGTGCCAGCAGTGAAAAGGGAGTGTCGAGCACTGAAGCTTTCTTT
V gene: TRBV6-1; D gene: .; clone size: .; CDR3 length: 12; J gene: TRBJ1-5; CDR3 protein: CASIKGTHPQHF; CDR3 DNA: TGTGCCAGCATTAAGGGGACTCATCCCCAGCATTTT
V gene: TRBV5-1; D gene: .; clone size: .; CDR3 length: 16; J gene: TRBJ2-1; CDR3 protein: CASSRGLAGAYNEQFF; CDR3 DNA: TGCGCCAGCTCTCGCGGGCTAGCTGGAGCCTACAATGAGCAGTTCTTC
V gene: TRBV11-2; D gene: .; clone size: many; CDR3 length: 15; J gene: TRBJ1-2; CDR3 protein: CASSLVVGKHHGYTF; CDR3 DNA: TGTGCCAGCAGCTTAGTTGTAGGGAAGCACCATGGCTACACCTTC
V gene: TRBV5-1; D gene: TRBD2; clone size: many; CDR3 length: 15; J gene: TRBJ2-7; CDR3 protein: CASSLDSGRSYEQYF; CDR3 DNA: TGCGCCAGCAGCTTGGATAGCGGGAGAAGTTACGAGCAGTACTTC
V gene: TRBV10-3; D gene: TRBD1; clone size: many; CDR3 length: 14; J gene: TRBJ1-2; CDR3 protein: CAITPGQRIGGYTF; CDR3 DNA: TGTGCCATCACTCCGGGACAGAGGATAGGTGGCTACACCTTC
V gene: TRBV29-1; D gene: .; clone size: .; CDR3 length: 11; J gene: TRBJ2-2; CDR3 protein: CSGLVTGELFF; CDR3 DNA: TGCAGCGGACTAGTAACCGGGGAGCTGTTTTTT
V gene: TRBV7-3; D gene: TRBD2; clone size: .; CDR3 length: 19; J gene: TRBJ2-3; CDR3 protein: CASSPKARGLAGLTDTQYF; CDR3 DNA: TGTGCCAGCAGCCCCAAGGCGAGGGGACTAGCGGGACTCACAGATACGCAGTATTTT
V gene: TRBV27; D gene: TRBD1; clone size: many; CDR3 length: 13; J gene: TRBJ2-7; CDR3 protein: CASSLGQGTEQYF; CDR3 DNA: TGTGCCAGCAGTTTGGGACAGGGCACCGAGCAGTACTTC
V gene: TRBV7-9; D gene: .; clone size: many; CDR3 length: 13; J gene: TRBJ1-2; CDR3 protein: CASSLIGVDGYTF; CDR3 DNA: TGTGCCAGCAGCCTGATAGGGGTGGATGGCTACACCTTC